This T cell receptor (beta chain) was identified during a study of T cell repertoires in cytomegalovirus infection. In the study overall: In public TCR beta signatures, there were indications of both CMV infection and matching HLA type.

After removal of 4 bases from V and 2 bases from J, the junction contained 5 bases not matched to a gene. This CDR3 is built from 14 residues. The V gene's germline CDR1 is MNHNS and CDR2 SASEGT. This clonotype was detected only a few times. Its antigen is still unknown. General observations from the study: Frequencies of public TCR beta families were cumulated, and this identified carriers of CMV plus the relevant HLA. HLA-C-restricted CMV-specific TCR beta clonotypes were dominant in the ex vivo response.

MiXCR, run by TCRdb on the reads, gives a single entry per CDR3 protein. Seen here are about half a million distinct CDR3 sequences, around 35% observed once, and the top ten hold 15% to 20%. The sequencing here drew on cultured PBMCs, taken from culture after CMV antigen stimulation. The rearrangement uses TRBV6-1 and TRBJ2-7, with 7 bases fitting TRBD1. The source is a human donor in good health (CMV status not recorded). Some clones in this sample may be carry-over from other donors' samples. The CDR3: CASSADRSPYEQYF. The DNA for the CDR3 is TGTGCCAGCAGTGCGGACAGGAGTCCCTACGAGCAGTACTTC.